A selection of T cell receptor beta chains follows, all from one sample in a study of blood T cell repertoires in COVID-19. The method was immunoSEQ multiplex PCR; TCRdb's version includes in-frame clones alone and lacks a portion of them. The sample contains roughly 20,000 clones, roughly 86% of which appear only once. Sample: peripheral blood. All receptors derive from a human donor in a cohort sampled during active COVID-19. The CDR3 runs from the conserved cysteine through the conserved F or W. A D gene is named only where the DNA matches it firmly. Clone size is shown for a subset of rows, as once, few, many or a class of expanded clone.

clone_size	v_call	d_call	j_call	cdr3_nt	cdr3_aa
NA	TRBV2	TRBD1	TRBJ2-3	TGTGCCAGCAGTAAGGCGACAGGGAACCCGTCAGATACGCAGTATTTT	CASSKATGNPSDTQYF
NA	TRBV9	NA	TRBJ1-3	TGTGCCAGCAGCGTAGGGGAGGGCTCTGGAAACACCATATATTTT	CASSVGEGSGNTIYF
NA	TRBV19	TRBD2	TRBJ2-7	TGTGCCAGTAGTGCGGGACTAGCTTTCGAGCAGTACTTC	CASSAGLAFEQYF
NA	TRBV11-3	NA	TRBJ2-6	TGTGCCAGCAGCCCCCCGACAGGAAACTCTGGGGCCAACGTCCTGACTTTC	CASSPPTGNSGANVLTF
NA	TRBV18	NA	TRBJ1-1	TGTGCCAGCTCACCCGGCAGGGACACTGAAGCTTTCTTT	CASSPGRDTEAFF
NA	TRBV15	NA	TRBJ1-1	TGTGCCACCAGCAGAGGGGCCATCCTGGAAGCTTTCTTT	CATSRGAILEAFF
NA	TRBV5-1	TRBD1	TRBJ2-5	TGCGCCAGCAGCGGAAACAGGGGGCTAAGGGAGACCCAGTACTTC	CASSGNRGLRETQYF
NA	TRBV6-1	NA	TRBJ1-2	TGTGCCAGCAGTGAAGAACCAGTTGGTGGCTACACCTTC	CASSEEPVGGYTF
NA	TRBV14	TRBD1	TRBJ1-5	TGTGCCAGCAGCCAAGATAAGAGGGCAGGGGGTAATCAGCCCCAGCATTTT	CASSQDKRAGGNQPQHF
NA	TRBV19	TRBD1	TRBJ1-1	TGTGCCAGTAGTATCATATCACAGGGGGCTTGGAACACTGAAGCTTTCTTT	CASSIISQGAWNTEAFF
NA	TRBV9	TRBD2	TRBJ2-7	TGTGCCAGCGGAGTAGCGGGGGTCTCTGGCGAGCAGTACTTC	CASGVAGVSGEQYF
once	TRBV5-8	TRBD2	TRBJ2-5	TGTGCCAGCAGCAACTACGCCGGCCCGGGACTAAAAAAAGAGACCCAGTACTTC	CASSNYAGPGLKKETQYF
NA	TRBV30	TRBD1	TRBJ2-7	TGTGCCTGGAGGATGGGACAGGGGGCACGAGAGCAGTACTTC	CAWRMGQGAREQYF
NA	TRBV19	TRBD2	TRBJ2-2	TGTGCCAGTAGTATGCGCGGGGGGCCTCGGGAGAAGACCGGGGAGCTGTTTTTT	CASSMRGGPREKTGELFF
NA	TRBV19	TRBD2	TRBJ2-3	TGTGCCAGTAGCTCGACTAGCGGGGTTCCCGATACGCAGTATTTT	CASSSTSGVPDTQYF
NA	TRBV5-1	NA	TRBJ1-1	TGCGCCAGCAGCTTGGTAGCGAACACTGAAGCTTTCTTT	CASSLVANTEAFF
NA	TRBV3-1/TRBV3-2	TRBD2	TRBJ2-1	TGTGCCAGCAGCCCGACGACTAGCGGGGGGGGAAATGAGCAGTTCTTC	CASSPTTSGGGNEQFF
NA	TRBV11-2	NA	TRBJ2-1	TGTGCCAGCAGCTTCCAGGACTCCTACAATGAGCAGTTCTTC	CASSFQDSYNEQFF
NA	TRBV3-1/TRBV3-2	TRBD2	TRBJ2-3	TGTGCCAGCAGCCAAGGGCCGAGCGGGGTTAGCACAGATACGCAGTATTTT	CASSQGPSGVSTDTQYF
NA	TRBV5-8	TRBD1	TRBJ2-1	TGTGCCAGCAGCGAACCCGACAGGGGTCGCAATGAGCAGTTCTTC	CASSEPDRGRNEQFF
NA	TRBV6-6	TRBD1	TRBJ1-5	TGTGCCAGCAGTTACACAGGGGGCAATCAGCCCCAGCATTTT	CASSYTGGNQPQHF
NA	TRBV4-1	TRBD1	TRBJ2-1	TGCGCCAGCAGCCAACGACAGGGAAATGAGCAGTTCTTC	CASSQRQGNEQFF
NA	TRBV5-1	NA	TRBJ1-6	TGCGCCAGCAGCTTGGGGATGGCAGGGCTTGAGTCACCCCTCCACTTT	CASSLGMAGLESPLHF
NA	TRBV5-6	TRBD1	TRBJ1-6	TGTGCCAGCAGCCCGCCGGGGTTGAGGGGGCTTTCACCCCTCCACTTT	CASSPPGLRGLSPLHF
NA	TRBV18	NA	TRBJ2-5	TGTGCCAGCTCACCGGCAGAGACCCAGTACTTC	CASSPAETQYF
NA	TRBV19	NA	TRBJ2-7	TGTGCCAGTAGTATCAGCCACGACAGGTCCTACGAGCAGTACTTC	CASSISHDRSYEQYF
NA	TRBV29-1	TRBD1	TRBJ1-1	TGCAGCGTCCGGTCGAGGTATGGGACAGGGGGCGCTTCTCCTGAAGCTTTCTTT	CSVRSRYGTGGASPEAFF
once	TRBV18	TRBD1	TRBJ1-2	TGTGCCAGCTCACCGGGACAGGGGGCGGACTATGGCTACACCTTC	CASSPGQGADYGYTF
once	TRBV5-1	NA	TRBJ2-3	TGCGCCAGCAGCCTGACTAGAAGTAGAGATACGCAGTATTTT	CASSLTRSRDTQYF
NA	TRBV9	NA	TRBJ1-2	TGTGCCAGCAGCTACGCACCCGCGGGCTATGGCTACACCTTC	CASSYAPAGYGYTF
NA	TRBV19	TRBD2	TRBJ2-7	TGTGCCAGTAGACGAACTAGCGGGGACGCCTACGAGCAGTACTTC	CASRRTSGDAYEQYF
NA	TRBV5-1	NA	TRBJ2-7	TGCGCCAGCAGCTTGGAACAGGCCTACGAGCAGTACTTC	CASSLEQAYEQYF
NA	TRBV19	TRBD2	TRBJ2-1	TGTGCCAGTACCCCGGGACTAGGCTCCTACAATGAGCAGTTCTTC	CASTPGLGSYNEQFF
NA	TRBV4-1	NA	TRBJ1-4	TGCGCCAGCAGCCAAGTCGGAGGGTCTCAGAGACTGTTTTTT	CASSQVGGSQRLFF
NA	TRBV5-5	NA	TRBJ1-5	TGTGCCAGCAGCCCAAATAGCAATCAGCCCCAGCATTTT	CASSPNSNQPQHF
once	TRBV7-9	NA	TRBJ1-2	TGTGCCAGCAGCTTAGCGCTAACAGGGTCAACCTATGGCTACACCTTC	CASSLALTGSTYGYTF
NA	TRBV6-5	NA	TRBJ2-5	TGTGCCAGCAGTTACCCGGGTGGAGGTTTAGGGACCCAGTACTTC	CASSYPGGGLGTQYF
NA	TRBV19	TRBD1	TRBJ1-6	TGTGCCAGTAGCTCAACCGGGACAGCAAATTCACCCCTCCACTTT	CASSSTGTANSPLHF
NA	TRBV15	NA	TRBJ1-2	TGTGCCACCAGCAGAGTGTTTAGAAAGGACAGAGCTAACTATGGCTACACCTTC	CATSRVFRKDRANYGYTF
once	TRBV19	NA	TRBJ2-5	TGTGCCAGTAGTAGGGACAAGCAAGAGACCCAGTACTTC	CASSRDKQETQYF
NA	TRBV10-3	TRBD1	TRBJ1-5	TGTGCCATCAGTGACCCCGGGACAGGGAACCAGCCCCAGCATTTT	CAISDPGTGNQPQHF
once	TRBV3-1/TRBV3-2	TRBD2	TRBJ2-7	TGTGCCAGCAGCCCGCCCGGGGGGATCTACGAGCAGTACTTC	CASSPPGGIYEQYF
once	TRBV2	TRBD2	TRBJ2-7	TGTGCCAGCAGGACCGGGACTAGCGGGGCCTTCTCCTACGAGCAGTACTTC	CASRTGTSGAFSYEQYF
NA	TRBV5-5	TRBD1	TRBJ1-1	TGTGCCAGCAGCTTCCCAGGGGGCTTGAACACTGAAGCTTTCTTT	CASSFPGGLNTEAFF
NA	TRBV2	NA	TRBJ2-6	TGTGCCAGCAGACAACTGGGGGGTGCAGGGGCCAACGTCCTGACTTTC	CASRQLGGAGANVLTF
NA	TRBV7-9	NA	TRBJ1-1	TGTGCCAGCAGCGCCACAGGTATGAACACTGAAGCTTTCTTT	CASSATGMNTEAFF
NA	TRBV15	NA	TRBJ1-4	TGTGCCACCAGCAGAGAAACAGGGTTAGATGTGGAACTGTTTTTT	CATSRETGLDVELFF